These T cell receptor beta chains were read from a single sample in a study of long-term antiretroviral therapy in people with HIV. Generated by immunoSEQ multiplex PCR, the TCRdb table keeps only in-frame clones and is missing some. Of about 38,000 clones detected, roughly 76% appear once; the ten largest clones hold over 4%. Specimen: unsorted PBMCs, collected 1.5 years after starting antiretroviral therapy. The receptors derive from a man in his late teens or twenties with HIV. The conserved cysteine and the conserved F or W are not part of the CDR3 here.

J gene	V gene	CDR3 protein
TRBJ1-3	TRBV4-2	ASSQDRTARSGNTIY
TRBJ2-6	TRBV6-1	ASSEPAGLGANVLT
TRBJ2-7	TRBV10-1	ASSEFRAGHKGEQY
TRBJ2-3	TRBV6-1	ASSEGQGSDTQY
TRBJ1-4	TRBV7-6	ASSRGQGRNEKLF
TRBJ2-1	TRBV7-9	ASSFTTSGSKNEQF
TRBJ1-4	TRBV18	ASSYLPPQRSEEKLF
TRBJ2-7	TRBV27	ASSLSWEQY
TRBJ2-1	TRBV11-2	ASSLATGRNEQF
TRBJ2-7	TRBV9	ASSDPGTGIDEQY
TRBJ2-1	TRBV27	ASRWGTSGPGNEQF
TRBJ1-3	TRBV28	ASHQSFSGNTIY
TRBJ1-1	TRBV7-8	ASSLAQVRTEAF
TRBJ1-4	TRBV4-3	ASSQISTNEKLF
TRBJ2-2	TRBV7-9	ASSERPGSGSGELF
TRBJ2-3	TRBV14	ASSPGRSGSTDTQY
TRBJ2-5	TRBV7-9	ASSLRREETQY
TRBJ2-3	TRBV1	TSSQDLSRSPTDTQY
TRBJ2-6	TRBV5-5	ASSLGGGANVLT
TRBJ2-6	TRBV7-6	ASSLRDRGSSGANVLT
TRBJ1-2	TRBV5-4	ASSPGTGGGYGYT
TRBJ2-3	TRBV7-9	ASSIGGDTQY
TRBJ1-3	TRBV18	ASSPLSRGASGNTIY
TRBJ2-7	TRBV29-1	SVRTGSSYEQY
TRBJ1-2	TRBV27	ASRTGYSHGYT
TRBJ2-2	TRBV6-6	ASSNPRLTGELF
TRBJ1-5	TRBV7-9	ASSSEGYQPQH
TRBJ2-5	TRBV7-9	ASSSLGNTQETQY
TRBJ1-1	TRBV6-4	ASSIYPGQVDALNTEAF
TRBJ2-5	TRBV11-2	ASSHSTSGSSKTQY
TRBJ2-2	TRBV11-3	ASSSGLAGIAGTGELF
TRBJ2-3	TRBV14	ASSPKGLAGTQY
TRBJ2-1	TRBV2	ASRRGNEQF
TRBJ2-2	TRBV13	ASSSRGQGSSGGELF
TRBJ1-4	TRBV11-2	ASSLGGASPEKLF
TRBJ2-1	TRBV28	ASSPTSGRVGNEQF
TRBJ1-5	TRBV28	ASSLVETVGIWDNQPQH
TRBJ1-1	TRBV6-6	ASSSRWQAF
TRBJ2-7	TRBV7-8	ASSLEGLLDEQY
TRBJ2-4	TRBV7-2	ASSLVYQGKDIQY
TRBJ1-4	TRBV7-9	ASSLGTRATNEKLF
TRBJ1-2	TRBV5-1	ASSLWPDYGYT
TRBJ2-5	TRBV7-2	ASSRQGAGETQY
TRBJ2-7	TRBV29-1	SVFVGQSDYEQY
TRBJ2-7	TRBV19	ASSPGSSIHEQY